The 24 T cell receptor beta chains below all came from one sample that was sequenced in a study of CD8 T cells in Susac syndrome. Reverse transcription of roughly 0.5 to 1 ug RNA was carried out with random hexamers. TCRdb redid the calling of the immunoSEQ multiplex PCR reads with MiXCR, one entry per CDR3 protein. The table lists some 120,000 distinct CDR3 sequences, around 94% of them singletons. Source material: CD4+ T cells from PBMCs. The receptor set was obtained from a human donor in good health.

V gene TRBV12-3 or TRBV12-4 combines with J gene TRBJ2-3, with D maybe TRBD1 (6 bases). The CDR3 sequence is 16 residues long. V gave up 5 bases and J gave up 0 bases, with 15 bases separating them. The CDR3 loop reads CASSGLLGGSTDTQYF. Written as DNA, the CDR3 is TGTGCCAGCAGTGGGCTGTTAGGGGGTAGCACAGATACGCAGTATTTT.

The CDR3 nucleotides are TGTGCCAGCACCCTAAGGGTGGGCACTGAAGCTTTCTTT. Protein: CASTLRVGTEAFF. The rearrangement joins TRBV11-2 to TRBJ1-1; D is undetermined. In germline, CDR1 is SGHAT, CDR2 FQNNGV. Trimming took 7 bases from V and 4 from J, leaving 13 bases between them. The length of the CDR3 is 13 residues.

This clonotype was found once. This chain connects TRBV20-1 to TRBJ2-2, with D uncertain. The CDR3 is 15 amino acids. With 0 bases removed from V and 1 base from J, the gap between germline ends came to 9 bases. Germline CDR1 is DFQATT and CDR2 is SNEGSKA (reference sequence). The CDR3 sequence is CSARDRRKNTGELFF. In DNA, the CDR3 is TGCAGTGCTAGAGATCGGCGGAAGAACACCGGGGAGCTGTTTTTT.

The J gene is TRBJ2-3, the V gene TRBV6-2 or TRBV6-3; D might be TRBD1 (5 bases). V was clipped by 5 bases and J by 1 base, with 16 bases between them. Germline values: CDR1 MNHEY, CDR2 SVGEGT. The CDR3 spans 16 residues. CDR3 region: CASSLDLEGGTDTQYF. CDR3 in DNA: TGTGCCAGCAGTCTCGACTTGGAAGGGGGCACAGATACGCAGTATTTT.

The chain's CDR3 is CASSELDAWGSGTEAFF. The CDR3 DNA reads TGTGCCAGCAGTGAATTAGATGCGTGGGGATCGGGCACTGAAGCTTTCTTT. The V call is TRBV2, the J call TRBJ1-1; D unresolved. The germline gives CDR1 SNHLY, CDR2 FYNNEI. Trimming removed 2 bases from V and 4 bases from J, with 20 bases in between. The CDR3 runs to 17 residues. Full variable domain (missing parts from reference TRBV2 and TRBJ1-1): EPEVTQTPSHQVTQMGQEVILRCVPISNHLYFYWYRQILGQKVEFLVSFYNNEISEKSEIFDDQFSVERPDGSNFTLKIRSTKLEDSAMYFCASSELDAWGSGTEAFFGQGTRLTVV.

A few counts support this clonotype. In nucleotides, the CDR3 is TGTGCCAGCAGTCTAAGGAACACCGGGGAGCTGTTTTTT. Its protein is CASSLRNTGELFF. V usage is TRBV6-5 and J usage is TRBJ2-2; D is ambiguous. CDR3 length: 13 residues. The germline gives CDR1 MNHEY, CDR2 SVGAGI. Trimming left V 5 bases short and J 1 base short, with 5 bases between.

The chain has TRBV10-2 and TRBJ1-1, with D unresolved. This CDR3 contains 14 residues. Germline-derived CDR1 and CDR2 are WSHSY and SAAADI. V lost 6 bases, J lost 3 bases, and 14 bases lay in between. The CDR3 region is CASRRRGGDTEAFF. For the CDR3, the DNA is TGCGCCAGCAGACGACGGGGAGGAGACACTGAAGCTTTCTTT.

The gene calls are TRBV11-2 and TRBJ2-2; TRBD1 matches 7 bases. The CDR3 spans 15 residues. Trimming removed 5 bases from V and 10 bases from J; junction bases left unmatched: 13. Germline loops: CDR1 SGHAT, CDR2 FQNNGV. The CDR3 protein is CASSTPRQGRVELFF. The CDR3 nucleotides read TGTGCCAGCAGCACCCCCCGACAGGGTAGAGTGGAGCTGTTTTTT.

The rearrangement uses TRBV5-1 and TRBJ2-7; 7 positions match TRBD1. This CDR3 has 13 amino acids. V dropped 4 bases and J dropped 2; count of bases not matched to a gene: 3. Germline CDR1 and CDR2: SGHRS and YFSETQ. This CDR3 reads CASSVGQPYEQYF. In nucleotides, the CDR3 is TGCGCCAGCAGCGTGGGACAGCCCTACGAGCAGTACTTC.

The chain uses TRBV9 and TRBJ2-5; D ambiguous. The germline gives CDR1 SGDLS, CDR2 YYNGEE. Trimming left V 3 bases short and J 2 bases short, with 8 bases between. CDR3 size: 13 residues. The CDR3 loop is CASSGSSQETQYF. The CDR3 coding sequence is TGTGCCAGCAGCGGCAGTAGTCAAGAGACCCAGTACTTC.

This chain uses TRBV29-1 with TRBJ2-7; D uncertain. The CDR3 runs to 12 residues. The germline V gene encodes CDR1 SQVTM and CDR2 ANQGSEA. The V and J ends lost 4 bases and 4 bases respectively, with 11 bases between them. The CDR3 is CSVGVSRYEQYF. In nucleotides, the CDR3 is TGCAGCGTTGGAGTTAGTCGGTACGAGCAGTACTTC.

The chain employs TRBV7-8 and TRBJ1-2; 8 bases map to TRBD1. This CDR3 spans 15 amino acids. CDR1 is SGHVS, CDR2 FQNEAQ, per germline. The junction had 10 bases not matched to a gene; V was cut back by 5 bases and J by 5 bases. This CDR3 is CASSGGQGKEYGYTF. The CDR3 region has the DNA TGTGCCAGCAGCGGAGGACAGGGCAAAGAGTATGGCTACACCTTC.

This sequence joins TRBV20-1 and TRBJ2-6; D remains unclear. From germline, CDR1 is DFQATT and CDR2 SNEGSKA (reference sequence). V lost 0 bases to trimming and J lost 0 bases, with 12 bases between them. This CDR3 has 17 residues. The DNA for the CDR3 is TGCAGTGCTAGAGATCGTGGGCAGCACTCTGGGGCCAACGTCCTGACTTTC. It yields the protein CSARDRGQHSGANVLTF.

The chain is built from TRBV3-1 and TRBJ1-4; unclear D gene. CDR1 and CDR2 from the germline V gene are LGHDT and YNNKEL (reference sequence). The CDR3 covers 17 residues. The germline V and J ends were trimmed by 0 bases and 8 bases, with 19 bases remaining between them. DNA of the CDR3: TGTGCCAGCAGCCAAGATTTGTTCCAGAGTCTAAGGGAAAAACTGTTTTTT. Its protein is CASSQDLFQSLREKLFF.

The V gene is TRBV20-1, the J gene TRBJ1-4, with D maybe TRBD1 (5 bases). This CDR3 contains 14 residues. Germline V gene sequence: CDR1 DFQATT, CDR2 SNEGSKA (reference sequence). The CDR3 DNA follows: TGCAGCCTGGGACGGAGTGCAACTAATGAAAAACTGTTTTTT. Translating gives CSLGRSATNEKLFF.

The chain recombines TRBV18 with TRBJ1-2; TRBD1 matches at 7 bases. CDR1 and CDR2 from the germline V gene are KGHSH and LQKENI. Unmatched junction bases numbered 3, after V lost 3 bases and J lost 5 bases. The CDR3 is made up of 13 amino acids. The CDR3 sequence: CASSPDREYGYTF. The DNA for the CDR3 is TGTGCCAGCTCACCTGACAGGGAATATGGCTACACCTTC. Full variable domain (remainder filled in from reference TRBV18 and TRBJ1-2): NAGVMQNPRHLVRRRGQEARLRCSPMKGHSHVYWYRQLPEEGLKFMVYLQKENIIDESGMPKERFSAEFPKEGPSILRIQQVVRGDSAAYFCASSPDREYGYTFGSGTRLTVV.

The chain is built from TRBV6-1 and TRBJ1-5, with a tentative D call TRBD1 (6 bases). V was cut by 6 bases and J by 0 bases, with 18 bases left in between. The CDR3 has 17 residues. In germline, CDR1 is MNHNS, CDR2 SASEGT. The CDR3 bases are TGTGCCAGCAGCCAATACAGGGCCTCGGGTAGCAATCAGCCCCAGCATTTT. Amino acids: CASSQYRASGSNQPQHF.

The V call is TRBV6-1, the J call TRBJ2-7; D is undetermined. CDR1 and CDR2 from the germline V gene are MNHNS and SASEGT. The CDR3 contains 13 residues. V shed 2 bases and J shed 7 bases, with 12 bases lying between them. CDR3 residues: CASSESPGMEQYF. CDR3 DNA: TGTGCCAGCAGTGAAAGCCCAGGCATGGAGCAGTACTTC.

The chain links TRBV29-1 to TRBJ1-1; 8 positions match TRBD1. Germline values: CDR1 SQVTM, CDR2 ANQGSEA. With V trimmed by 6 bases and J by 11 bases, 5 bases remained unmatched. This CDR3 has 10 amino acids. The CDR3 spells CSVLTGEAFF. The CDR3 DNA follows: TGCAGCGTGCTGACAGGGGAGGCTTTCTTT.

This rearrangement joins TRBV6-6 to TRBJ2-5, with TRBD2 matching 11 bases. CDR3 length equals 16 residues. The J segment lost 2 bases and the V segment lost 5 bases, leaving 7 bases of the junction unmatched. Germline lookup yields CDR1 MNHNY and CDR2 SVGAGI (reference sequence). The CDR3 DNA follows: TGTGCCAGCAGTGCCCCACCTAGCGGGAGGCAAGAGACCCAGTACTTC. This codes for CASSAPPSGRQETQYF.

The V gene is TRBV9, the J gene TRBJ2-1; no clear D gene. V was clipped by 7 bases and J by 8 bases, with 13 bases between them. The CDR3 length is 12 residues. The germline gives CDR1 SGDLS, CDR2 YYNGEE. This CDR3 is CASGNVGDEQFF. Here the CDR3 DNA reads TGTGCCAGCGGCAACGTCGGCGATGAGCAGTTCTTC.

The rearrangement joins TRBV5-1 to TRBJ2-7; maybe TRBD1 (6 bases). Trimming removed 0 bases at V and 6 bases at J, with 10 bases between. Germline lookup yields CDR1 SGHRS and CDR2 YFSETQ. This CDR3 spans 13 amino acids. CDR3 sequence: CASSLDRVGEQYF. CDR3 DNA: TGCGCCAGCAGCTTGGACAGGGTGGGCGAGCAGTACTTC.

The V call is TRBV12-3 or TRBV12-4, the J call TRBJ2-7, with 7 bases aligning to TRBD1. CDR3 length: 13 residues. The junction had 6 bases not matched to a gene; V was cut back by 6 bases and J by 4 bases. Here the CDR3 DNA reads TGTGCCAGCAGCCTACAACAGGGGTACGAGCAGTACTTC. This translates into CASSLQQGYEQYF.

The V and J genes are TRBV7-2 and TRBJ2-4; 10 positions agree with TRBD1. J was trimmed by 4 bases and V by 5 bases; bases with no gene match: 17. This CDR3 is built from 19 residues. Per the germline V gene, CDR1 is SGHTA and CDR2 is FQGNSA. Here the CDR3 DNA reads TGTGCCAGCAGCCGTTGGGACAGGGGCCGTAAGGGGGGGAAAAACATTCAGTACTTC. Translated, it gives CASSRWDRGRKGGKNIQYF.